One and the same sample provided the 15 T cell receptor beta chains below, sequenced in a study of cytomegalovirus exposure and HLA in healthy donors (dated by TCRdb to about 2017). Library generation was performed with the immunoSEQ multiplex PCR assay. For the multiplex PCR, a mixture combining 60 forward primers for TCR Vbeta segments and 13 reverse primers for TCR Jbeta segments was used. The table comes from immuneACCESS by way of TCRdb, which keeps in-frame sequences with V and J called. Part of the clones is missing from these tables; in studies checked, under half for an unresolved V gene and the rest for unknown reasons. This sample is represented by about 95,000 clones; around 70% of them were singletons. The top ten constitute about 14% of the sample. Input material: PBMCs. The receptors shown here come from a woman in her 50s in good health and CMV-seropositive.

This clone was counted between two and nine times. The genes are TRBV5-4 and TRBJ2-2; D call uncertain. The length of the CDR3 is 15 residues. Trimming took off 5 bases at V and 3 bases at J, with 14 bases between the two ends. The V gene's germline CDR1 is SGHNT and CDR2 YYREEE (reference sequence). CDR3 in DNA: TGTGCCAGCAGTGGTGAGGTTACGGACACCGGGGAGCTGTTTTTT. Residues: CASSGEVTDTGELFF.

The chain couples TRBV28 to TRBJ2-7, with D perhaps matching TRBD2 (5 bases). CDR1 is MDHEN, CDR2 SYDVKM, per germline. The CDR3 is 13 residues long. Trimming pared 6 bases from V and 7 bases from J, leaving 16 bases between. The DNA for the CDR3 is TGTGCCAGCAGCCCGCCTTCTCCGGGGGAGCAGTACTTC. It codes for CASSPPSPGEQYF.

The CDR3 DNA follows: TGTGCCAGCAGTTTTCTCAGCGGGAGTAGAGATGAGCAGTTCTTC. Translated: CASSFLSGSRDEQFF. The rearrangement uses TRBV28 and TRBJ2-1; 8 positions agree with TRBD2. Germline CDR1 and CDR2: MDHEN and SYDVKM. J gave up 8 bases and V 3 bases, and 9 bases lay outside the gene matches. The CDR3 spans 15 residues.

V usage is TRBV11-3 and J usage is TRBJ2-1; 10 bases fit TRBD2. Trimming cost V 5 bases and J 6 bases; bases outside gene matches: 4. The CDR3 runs to 14 residues. The germline CDR1 and CDR2 sequences are SGHNT and YENEEA. CDR3 region: CASSVGTSVNEQFF. DNA of the CDR3: TGTGCCAGCAGCGTTGGGACTAGCGTCAATGAGCAGTTCTTC.

This clone was seen once. The chain uses TRBV11-3 and TRBJ2-3; D is possibly TRBD2 (6 bases). Germline V CDR1 and CDR2: SGHNT, YENEEA. The V end was cut by 5 bases, the J end by 2 bases, with 17 bases between. The CDR3 covers 16 residues. The CDR3 sequence is CASSPGDSGDTDTQYF. DNA of the CDR3: TGTGCCAGCAGCCCCGGAGATAGCGGAGACACAGATACGCAGTATTTT.

This chain uses TRBV13 with TRBJ2-7; 8 nucleotides line up with TRBD2. J was trimmed by 5 bases and V by 3 bases; bases with no gene match: 6. Germline V gives CDR1 PRHDT, CDR2 FYEKMQ (reference sequence). The CDR3 extends over 14 amino acids. The CDR3 coding sequence is TGTGCCAGCAGCTTCCGCGCGGGGGGCCACGAGCAGTACTTC. It codes for CASSFRAGGHEQYF.

The chain carries TRBV11-2 and TRBJ2-3; TRBD1 aligns across 8 bases. Germline V CDR1 and CDR2: SGHAT, FQNNGV. The CDR3 extends over 15 amino acids. Losses at the gene ends were 1 base for V and 2 bases for J; bases not matched to a gene: 2. CDR3: CASSLGTGYTDTQYF. The CDR3 DNA reads as TGTGCCAGCAGCTTAGGGACAGGGTACACAGATACGCAGTATTTT.

In this sample, this clone turned up a few times. The chain has TRBV19 and TRBJ2-1; 11 nucleotides align to TRBD2. CDR1 and CDR2 (germline): LNHDA, SQIVND (reference sequence). CDR3 length: 16 residues. V lost 5 bases and J lost 5; bases outside the gene matches: 8. CDR3 region: CASSPRLAGSNNEQFF. The CDR3 nucleotides read TGTGCCAGTAGTCCACGACTAGCGGGAAGCAACAATGAGCAGTTCTTC.

This clone came up once. J is TRBJ2-7 and V is TRBV28, with D possibly TRBD2 on 6 matching bases. V shed 5 bases and J shed 7 bases, with 12 bases lying between them. The CDR3 has 12 amino acids. Looked up from germline, CDR1 is MDHEN and CDR2 is SYDVKM. For the CDR3, the DNA is TGTGCCAGCAGTACCACAGGAGGGGAGCAGTACTTC. Its translation: CASSTTGGEQYF.

This rearrangement joins TRBV7-6 to TRBJ2-4; D remains ambiguous. CDR3 length: 12 amino acids. Germline CDR1 reads SGHVS; CDR2 reads FNYEAQ. V shed 6 bases and J shed 7 bases, with 10 bases lying between them. DNA for the CDR3: TGTGCCAGCAGTCCAGCCGGGAACATTCAGTACTTC. Protein product: CASSPAGNIQYF.

This clone was detected a few times. This rearrangement joins TRBV6-1 to TRBJ2-5; maybe TRBD1 (6 bases). CDR1 and CDR2 (germline): MNHNS, SASEGT. V shed 8 bases and J shed 2 bases, with 12 bases lying between them. There are 13 residues in the CDR3. The CDR3 protein is CASGQRFQETQYF. Written as DNA, the CDR3 is TGTGCCAGCGGACAGCGTTTTCAAGAGACCCAGTACTTC.

The chain joins TRBV7-9 to TRBJ2-2, with a tentative D call TRBD2 (7 bases). This CDR3 comprises 15 residues. Germline CDR1 reads SEHNR; CDR2 reads FQNEAQ (reference sequence). Trimming took off 5 bases at V and 3 bases at J, with 13 bases between the two ends. The CDR3: CASSPRGGDTGELFF. In DNA form, the CDR3 reads TGTGCCAGCAGCCCCCGAGGGGGGGACACCGGGGAGCTGTTTTTT.

The CDR3 reads CASSPGTGSHGGTQYF. The CDR3 nucleotides are TGTGCCAGCAGTCCCGGGACAGGGAGTCATGGAGGGACCCAGTACTTC. The chain combines TRBV6-6 with TRBJ2-5; 9 nucleotides align to TRBD1. The V gene's germline CDR1 is MNHNY and CDR2 SVGAGI (reference sequence). The CDR3 consists of 16 residues. Trimming at V came to 5 bases and at J to 7 bases, leaving 14 bases not matched to a gene.

The genes are TRBV15 and TRBJ1-5, with D tentatively TRBD1 (5 bases). The V gene lost 6 bases and the J gene lost 5 bases, with 11 bases spanning the gap. The germline V gene has CDR1 LNHNV and CDR2 YYDKDF (reference sequence). This CDR3 spans 13 amino acids. CDR3 sequence reads: CATRPGYYQPQHF. CDR3 DNA sequence: TGTGCCACCAGGCCAGGGTATTATCAGCCCCAGCATTTT.

CDR3 sequence (DNA): TGTGCCAGCAGTGATGATCCGACGGGGAGCTCTGGGGCCAACGTCCTGACTTTC. This gives the protein CASSDDPTGSSGANVLTF. The genes are TRBV6-1 and TRBJ2-6; D might be TRBD2 (5 bases). Trimming removed 3 bases at V and 0 bases at J, with 15 bases between. The CDR3 covers 18 residues. From germline, CDR1 is MNHNS and CDR2 SASEGT.